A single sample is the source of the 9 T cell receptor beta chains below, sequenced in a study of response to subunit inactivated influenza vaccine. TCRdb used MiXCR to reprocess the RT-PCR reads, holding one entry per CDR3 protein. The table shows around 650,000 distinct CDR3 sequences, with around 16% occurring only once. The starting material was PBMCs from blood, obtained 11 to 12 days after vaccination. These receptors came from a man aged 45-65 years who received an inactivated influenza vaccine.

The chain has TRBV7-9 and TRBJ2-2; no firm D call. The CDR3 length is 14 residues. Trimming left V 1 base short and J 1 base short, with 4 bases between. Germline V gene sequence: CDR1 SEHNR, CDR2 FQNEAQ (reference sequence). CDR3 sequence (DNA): TGTGCCAGCAGCTTAGACATGAACACCGGGGAGCTGTTTTTT. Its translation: CASSLDMNTGELFF.

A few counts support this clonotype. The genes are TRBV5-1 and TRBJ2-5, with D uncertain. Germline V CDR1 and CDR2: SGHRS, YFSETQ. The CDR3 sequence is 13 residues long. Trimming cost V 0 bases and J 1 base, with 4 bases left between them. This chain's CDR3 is CASSLEFQETQYF. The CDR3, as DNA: TGCGCCAGCAGCTTGGAATTCCAAGAGACCCAGTACTTC.

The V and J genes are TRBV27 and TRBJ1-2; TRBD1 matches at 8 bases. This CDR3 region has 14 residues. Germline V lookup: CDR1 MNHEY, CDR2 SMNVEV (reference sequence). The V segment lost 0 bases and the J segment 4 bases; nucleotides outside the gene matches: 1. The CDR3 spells CASSLSQGAYGYTF. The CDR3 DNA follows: TGTGCCAGCAGTTTATCGCAGGGGGCCTATGGCTACACCTTC.

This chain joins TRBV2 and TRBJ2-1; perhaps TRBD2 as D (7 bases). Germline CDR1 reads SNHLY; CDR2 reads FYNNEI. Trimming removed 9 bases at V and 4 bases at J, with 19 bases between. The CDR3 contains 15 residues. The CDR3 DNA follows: TGTGCCAGAGATGGGGGGGGCGCGGGGTACAATGAGCAGTTCTTC. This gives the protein CARDGGGAGYNEQFF.

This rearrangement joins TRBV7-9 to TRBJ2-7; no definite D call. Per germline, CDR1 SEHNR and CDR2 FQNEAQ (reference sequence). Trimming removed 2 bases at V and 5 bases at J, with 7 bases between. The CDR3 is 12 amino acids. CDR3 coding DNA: TGTGCCAGCAGCTTATCCCAGAACGAGCAGTACTTC. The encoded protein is CASSLSQNEQYF.

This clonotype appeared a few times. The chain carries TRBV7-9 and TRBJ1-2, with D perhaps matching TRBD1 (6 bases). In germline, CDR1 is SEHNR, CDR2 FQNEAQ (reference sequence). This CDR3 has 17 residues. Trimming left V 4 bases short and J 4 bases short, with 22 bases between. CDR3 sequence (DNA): TGTGCCAGCAGCTCACTCGAACCCAAGGACAGCCTCTATGGCTACACCTTC. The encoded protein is CASSSLEPKDSLYGYTF.

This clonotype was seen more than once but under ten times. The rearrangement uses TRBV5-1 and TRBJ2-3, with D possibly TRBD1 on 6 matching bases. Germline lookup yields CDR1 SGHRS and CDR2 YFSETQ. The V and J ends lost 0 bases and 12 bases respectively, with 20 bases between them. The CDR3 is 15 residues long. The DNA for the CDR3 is TGCGCCAGCAGCTTGGACAGGGCCGCCCAAGCTCATCAGTATTTT. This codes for CASSLDRAAQAHQYF.

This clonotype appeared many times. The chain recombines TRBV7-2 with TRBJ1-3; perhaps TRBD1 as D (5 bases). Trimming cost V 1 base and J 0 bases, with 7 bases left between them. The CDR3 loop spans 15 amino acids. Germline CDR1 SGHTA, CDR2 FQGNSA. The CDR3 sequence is CASSLVGGSGNTIYF. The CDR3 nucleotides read TGTGCCAGCAGCTTAGTGGGGGGCTCTGGAAACACCATATATTTT.

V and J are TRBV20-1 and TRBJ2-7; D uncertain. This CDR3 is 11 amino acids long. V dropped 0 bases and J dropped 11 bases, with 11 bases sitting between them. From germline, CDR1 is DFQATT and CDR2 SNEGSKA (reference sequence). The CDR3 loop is CSARDLAYEYF. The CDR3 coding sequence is TGCAGTGCTAGAGATTTAGCTTATGAGTACTTC.